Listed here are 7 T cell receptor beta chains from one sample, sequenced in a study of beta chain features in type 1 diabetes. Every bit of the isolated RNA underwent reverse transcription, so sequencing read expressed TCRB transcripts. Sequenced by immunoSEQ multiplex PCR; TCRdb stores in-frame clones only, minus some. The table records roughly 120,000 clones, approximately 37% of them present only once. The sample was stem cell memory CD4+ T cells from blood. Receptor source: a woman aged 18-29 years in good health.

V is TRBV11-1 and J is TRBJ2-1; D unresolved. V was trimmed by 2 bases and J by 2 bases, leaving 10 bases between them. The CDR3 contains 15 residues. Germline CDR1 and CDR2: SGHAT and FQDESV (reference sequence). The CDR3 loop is CASSLWALPYNEQFF. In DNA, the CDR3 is TGTGCCAGCAGCTTATGGGCGCTACCCTACAATGAGCAGTTCTTC.

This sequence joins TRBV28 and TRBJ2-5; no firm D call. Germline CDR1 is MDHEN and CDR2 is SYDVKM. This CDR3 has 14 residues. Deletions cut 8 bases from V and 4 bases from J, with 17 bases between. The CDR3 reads CASRTSRGRETQYF. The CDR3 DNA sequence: TGTGCCAGCCGCACCTCGAGAGGTCGAGAGACCCAGTACTTC. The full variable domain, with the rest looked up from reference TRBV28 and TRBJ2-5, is DVKVTQSSRYLVKRTGEKVFLECVQDMDHENMFWYRQDPGLGLRLIYFSYDVKMKEKGDIPEGYSVSREKKERFSLILESASTNQTSMYLCASRTSRGRETQYFGPGTRLLVL.

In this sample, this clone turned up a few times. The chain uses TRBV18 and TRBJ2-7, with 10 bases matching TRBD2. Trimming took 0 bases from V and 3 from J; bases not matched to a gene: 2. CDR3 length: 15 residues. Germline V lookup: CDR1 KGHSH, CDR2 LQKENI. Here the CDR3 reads CASSPPGLADYEQYF. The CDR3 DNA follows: TGTGCCAGCTCACCACCCGGACTAGCGGACTACGAGCAGTACTTC.

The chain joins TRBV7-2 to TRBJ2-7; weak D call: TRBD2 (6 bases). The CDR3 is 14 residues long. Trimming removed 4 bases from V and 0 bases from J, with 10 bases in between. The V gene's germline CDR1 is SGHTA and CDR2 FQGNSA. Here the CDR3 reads CASSSWDSSYEQYF. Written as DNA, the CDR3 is TGTGCCAGCAGCTCCTGGGACTCCTCCTACGAGCAGTACTTC.

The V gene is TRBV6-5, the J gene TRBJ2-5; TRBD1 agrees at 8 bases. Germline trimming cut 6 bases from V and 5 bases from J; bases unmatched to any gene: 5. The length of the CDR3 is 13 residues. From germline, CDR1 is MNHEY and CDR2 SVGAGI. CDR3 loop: CASRQGAAETQYF. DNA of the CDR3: TGTGCCAGCAGGCAGGGGGCGGCGGAGACCCAGTACTTC.

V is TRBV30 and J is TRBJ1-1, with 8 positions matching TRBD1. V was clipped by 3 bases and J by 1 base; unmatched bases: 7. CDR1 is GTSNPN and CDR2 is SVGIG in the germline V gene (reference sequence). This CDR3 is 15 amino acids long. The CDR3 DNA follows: TGTGCCTGGAGGGCCCGCAGGGGGCAGAACACTGAAGCTTTCTTT. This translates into CAWRARRGQNTEAFF.

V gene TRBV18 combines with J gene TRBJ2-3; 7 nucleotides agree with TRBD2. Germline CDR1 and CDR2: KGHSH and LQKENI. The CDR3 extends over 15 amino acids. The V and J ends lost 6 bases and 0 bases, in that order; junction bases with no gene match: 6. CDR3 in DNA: TGTGCCAGCTCCCCCCTCGGGGGGAGCACAGATACGCAGTATTTT. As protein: CASSPLGGSTDTQYF. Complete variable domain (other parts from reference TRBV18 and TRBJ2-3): NAGVMQNPRHLVRRRGQEARLRCSPMKGHSHVYWYRQLPEEGLKFMVYLQKENIIDESGMPKERFSAEFPKEGPSILRIQQVVRGDSAAYFCASSPLGGSTDTQYFGPGTRLTVL.